Listed here are 18 T cell receptor beta chains from one sample, sequenced in a study of molecular identifiers for immune sequencing clone quantification. TCRdb reprocessed the PCR reads with MiXCR, giving one entry per CDR3 protein. The sample consists of thousands of distinct CDR3 sequences, roughly 16% of them appearing once. Sequenced sample: naive CD8+ T cells from blood, with Jurkat cell RNA spiked in. Subset denoted: FACS-sorted CD8+CD4-CCR7+CD45RA+ naive T cells. Receptor source: a human donor in good health. Some libraries in this study had Jurkat cell RNA spiked in.

By frequency in the sample, this clonotype is medium-sized. The chain's CDR3 is CSVRSGRDYSYEQYF. Written as DNA, the CDR3 is TGCAGCGTTCGTAGCGGGAGAGATTATTCCTACGAGCAGTACTTC. J is TRBJ2-7 and V is TRBV29-1, with 9 nucleotides matching TRBD2. V dropped 5 bases and J dropped 1; count of bases not matched to a gene: 9. This CDR3 region has 15 residues. Germline assignment: CDR1 SQVTM and CDR2 ANQGSEA.

By its share, this clonotype is medium-sized. This sequence joins TRBV20-1 and TRBJ2-7; 7 nucleotides align to TRBD1. Germline V lookup: CDR1 DFQATT, CDR2 SNEGSKA (reference sequence). The CDR3 is 14 residues long. After removal of 2 bases from V and 2 bases from J, the junction contained 6 bases not matched to a gene. The CDR3 reads CSARMTGTAYEQYF. The CDR3 DNA is TGCAGTGCTAGAATGACAGGGACAGCCTACGAGCAGTACTTC.

A remark on this clonotype: An end of the junction differs from the germline gene, which may be a read error. The gene calls are TRBV30 and TRBJ1-1, with D uncertain. The CDR3 length is 13 residues. The germline gives CDR1 GTSNPN, CDR2 SVGIG (reference sequence). CDR3 sequence: CAWSFGDSPDAFF. The CDR3 bases are TGTGCCTGGAGTTTCGGGGATTCTCCTGACGCTTTCTTT. The variable domain in full, with the rest retrieved from reference TRBV30 and TRBJ1-1, is SQTIHQWPATLVQPVGSPLSLECTVEGTSNPNLYWYRQAAGRGLQLLFYSVGIGQISSEVPQNLSASRPQDRQFILSSKKLLLSDSGFYLCAWSFGDSPDAFFGQGTRLTVV.

Judged by abundance, this clonotype is medium-sized (0.01 to 0.1%). This chain uses TRBV7-9 with TRBJ1-4; no clear D gene. With 5 bases removed from V and 4 bases from J, the gap between germline ends came to 11 bases. The length of the CDR3 is 14 residues. Germline-derived CDR1 and CDR2 are SEHNR and FQNEAQ (reference sequence). This CDR3 reads CASSAGEGNEKLFF. In DNA form, the CDR3 reads TGTGCCAGCAGCGCTGGCGAGGGTAATGAAAAACTGTTTTTT.

This clonotype is labeled medium-sized. The chain carries TRBV7-9 and TRBJ2-7; 9 bases are a match to TRBD1. With 5 bases clipped from V and 3 bases from J, the junction kept 8 bases outside the gene matches. Germline CDR1 and CDR2: SEHNR and FQNEAQ (reference sequence). The CDR3 has 15 amino acids. CDR3 amino acids: CASSPGGQGNYEQYF. CDR3 DNA sequence: TGTGCCAGCAGCCCAGGCGGACAGGGGAACTACGAGCAGTACTTC.

V and J are TRBV7-9 and TRBJ2-7; D possibly corresponds to TRBD2 (5 bases). V lost 5 bases and J lost 6, with 8 bases in between. Germline loops: CDR1 SEHNR, CDR2 FQNEAQ (reference sequence). The CDR3 extends over 11 amino acids. CDR3: CASSPRGEQYF. The CDR3 region has the DNA TGTGCCAGCAGCCCCCGGGGCGAGCAGTACTTC.

The sample holds many counts of this clonotype. The chain's CDR3 is CASSQDRASSYEQYF. CDR3 sequence (DNA): TGCGCCAGCAGCCAAGACAGGGCGAGCTCCTACGAGCAGTACTTC. The chain joins TRBV4-3 to TRBJ2-7; D possibly corresponds to TRBD1 (5 bases). The CDR3 totals 15 residues. V dropped 0 bases and J dropped 0 bases, with 9 bases sitting between them. Germline-derived CDR1 and CDR2 are LGHNA and YSLEER.

This clonotype qualifies as medium-sized. This sequence joins TRBV11-2 and TRBJ1-1, with TRBD1 matching over 8 bases. V trimming: 5 bases; J trimming: 1 base; junction bases outside the gene matches: 12. The CDR3 spans 17 residues. Germline loops: CDR1 SGHAT, CDR2 FQNNGV. The CDR3 DNA reads TGTGCCAGCAGCCACCTCCCAGGACAGGGACCGAACACTGAAGCTTTCTTT. Protein product: CASSHLPGQGPNTEAFF.

This clonotype is medium-sized in the sample. J is TRBJ2-4 and V is TRBV6-2 or TRBV6-3, with a weak D call TRBD2 (6 bases). The CDR3 runs 15 residues. Germline assignment: CDR1 MNHEY and CDR2 SVGEGT. The V and J ends lost 1 base and 9 bases respectively, with 16 bases between them. CDR3: CASSYFQGGGSIQYF. CDR3 DNA sequence: TGTGCCAGCAGTTACTTCCAGGGAGGAGGTTCCATTCAGTACTTC.

This clonotype showed up many times. The chain has TRBV19 and TRBJ1-5; 8 bases line up with TRBD1. The germline V gene encodes CDR1 LNHDA and CDR2 SQIVND (reference sequence). The length of the CDR3 is 13 residues. Trimming removed 5 bases from V and 7 bases from J; junction bases left unmatched: 4. CDR3 loop: CASSLQGGQPQHF. DNA for the CDR3: TGTGCCAGTAGTCTACAGGGGGGACAGCCCCAGCATTTT.

The chain employs TRBV7-9 and TRBJ1-4, with a possible D match to TRBD1 (6 bases). Between the trimmed V and J ends, which lost 5 bases and 12 bases, there was a span of 22 bases. The CDR3 contains 15 residues. Germline values: CDR1 SEHNR, CDR2 FQNEAQ (reference sequence). The CDR3 DNA follows: TGTGCCAGCAGCGCTTTTCGGAGGGGGAGTACAGAACTGTTTTTT. Translating gives CASSAFRRGSTELFF.

This clonotype is medium-sized in the sample. The chain uses TRBV7-2 and TRBJ2-1; no definite D call. The CDR3 has 13 amino acids. V was cut by 1 base and J by 7 bases, with 8 bases left in between. Per germline, CDR1 SGHTA and CDR2 FQGNSA. The CDR3 is CASSLGSANEQFF. For the CDR3, the DNA is TGTGCCAGCAGCTTAGGTTCAGCTAATGAGCAGTTCTTC.

This sequence joins TRBV4-3 and TRBJ2-7; D tentatively reads TRBD1 or TRBD2 (5 bases each). The V gene's germline CDR1 is LGHNA and CDR2 YSLEER. V was shortened by 4 bases and J by 2 bases, with 15 bases between the two germline ends. CDR3 length: 15 residues. Written as DNA, the CDR3 is TGCGCCAGCAGCCGAACACAGGACTTCGCCTACGAGCAGTACTTC. It encodes CASSRTQDFAYEQYF.

By sample share, this clonotype is medium-sized. The J gene is TRBJ1-1, the V gene TRBV5-1; a possible D gene is TRBD1 (5 bases). Trimming left V 0 bases short and J 0 bases short, with 12 bases between. The CDR3 runs to 16 residues. Germline V gene sequence: CDR1 SGHRS, CDR2 YFSETQ. In DNA form, the CDR3 reads TGCGCCAGCAGCTTGGCCACAGGTTTTTTGAACACTGAAGCTTTCTTT. Amino acid sequence: CASSLATGFLNTEAFF.

This clonotype was seen just once. V gene TRBV4-1 combines with J gene TRBJ1-1; D call uncertain. Germline lookup yields CDR1 MGHRA and CDR2 YSYEKL. The CDR3 has 13 amino acids. Trimming stripped 1 base from V and 0 bases from J, with 3 bases between. The CDR3 is CASSQVMNTEAFF. CDR3 in DNA: TGCGCCAGCAGCCAAGTTATGAACACTGAAGCTTTCTTT.

This clonotype is classed as medium-sized. This chain uses TRBV4-3 with TRBJ1-1; D is unclear. CDR3 size: 15 residues. Trimming pared 0 bases from V and 1 base from J, leaving 9 bases between. The germline gives CDR1 LGHNA, CDR2 YSLEER. CDR3 bases: TGCGCCAGCAGCCAAGATGCCTTAAAGAACACTGAAGCTTTCTTT. This translates into CASSQDALKNTEAFF.

Ten or more counts support this clonotype. V and J are TRBV4-2 and TRBJ2-7; D is perhaps TRBD2 (6 bases). V was trimmed by 1 base and J by 0 bases, leaving 13 bases between them. Germline V gives CDR1 LGHNA, CDR2 YNFKEQ. The CDR3 is made up of 16 amino acids. CDR3 protein: CASSQGPGLSSYEQYF. The CDR3 region has the DNA TGTGCCAGCAGCCAAGGACCGGGACTCTCCTCCTACGAGCAGTACTTC.

This clonotype is medium-sized (0.01 to 0.1%) in the sample. The V call is TRBV7-9, the J call TRBJ2-3, with D possibly being TRBD1 (6 bases). Deletions cut 7 bases from V and 4 bases from J, with 9 bases between. The CDR3 is made up of 12 amino acids. Germline CDR1 is SEHNR and CDR2 is FQNEAQ (reference sequence). CDR3 in amino acids: CASKQGADTQYF. CDR3 in DNA: TGTGCCAGCAAACAGGGTGCAGATACGCAGTATTTT.